The 20 T cell receptor beta chains reported below all come from one sample, sequenced in a study of blood T cells in healthy people across ages. Through a sample-barcoded 5' primer and a J-beta primer mix, a second PCR was run for roughly 7 to 12 cycles. TCRdb itself ran the 5' RACE reads through MiXCR, one entry per CDR3 protein. The sample holds hundreds of thousands of distinct CDR3 sequences; more than 50% are singletons and the top ten take roughly 25%. Sequencing was performed on blood. These receptor sequences come from a man aged 35 to 55 in good health.

This clonotype was found a few times. The V and J genes are TRBV28 and TRBJ2-1; maybe TRBD2 (5 bases). The CDR3 runs to 15 residues. Germline V gene lookup returns CDR1 MDHEN and CDR2 SYDVKM. V shed 6 bases and J shed 5 bases, with 17 bases lying between them. The CDR3 reads CASSRMEGRDNEQFF. CDR3 in DNA: TGTGCCAGCAGCCGAATGGAAGGGCGGGACAATGAGCAGTTCTTC.

This clonotype has more than one count but fewer than ten. This chain uses TRBV12-3 or TRBV12-4 with TRBJ2-3; 7 nucleotides agree with TRBD1. Trimming cost V 6 bases and J 6 bases; bases outside gene matches: 6. The CDR3 is made up of 13 amino acids. For the CDR3, the DNA is TGTGCCAGCAGCACCAGGGGGACCGATACGCAGTATTTT. It is translated as CASSTRGTDTQYF.

This sequence joins TRBV7-2 and TRBJ1-5; tentatively, D is TRBD1 (5 bases). The CDR3 is 15 residues long. Trimming left V 5 bases short and J 11 bases short, with 22 bases between. Per the germline V gene, CDR1 is SGHTA and CDR2 is FQGNSA. The CDR3 coding sequence is TGTGCCAGCAGCCCCGGGACCACCAGTTCGTACTCCCAGCATTTT. Translated: CASSPGTTSSYSQHF.

CDR3 residues: CATSYPGTSGRLNEQFF. The CDR3 DNA reads TGTGCCACCAGCTACCCGGGCACTAGCGGGAGGTTAAATGAGCAGTTCTTC. The rearrangement links TRBV24-1 to TRBJ2-1; TRBD2 matches at 12 bases. The germline V gene encodes CDR1 KGHDR and CDR2 SFDVKD. The CDR3 has 17 residues. Trimming removed 7 bases from V and 7 bases from J; junction bases left unmatched: 13.

The chain joins TRBV4-3 to TRBJ1-6, with a possible D match to TRBD1 (5 bases). The CDR3 is made up of 17 amino acids. The germline V gene encodes CDR1 LGHNA and CDR2 YSLEER. The V end lost 2 bases, the J end lost 10 bases, and 21 bases lay between the germline ends. The CDR3 nucleotides are TGCGCCAGCAGCCAACGCCGGCCGGACACCCGCGGATCACCCCTCCACTTT. This translates into CASSQRRPDTRGSPLHF.

The CDR3 sequence: CATSRVWQVNSPLHF. For the CDR3, the DNA is TGTGCCACCAGCAGAGTTTGGCAGGTTAATTCACCCCTCCACTTT. J is TRBJ1-6 and V is TRBV15; D unresolved. V lost 1 base to trimming and J lost 6 bases, with 10 bases between them. CDR1 LNHNV and CDR2 YYDKDF come from the germline V gene (reference sequence). CDR3 length equals 15 residues.

This clonotype was seen a handful of times. The chain links TRBV7-2 to TRBJ1-1; no definite D call. The V end was cut by 5 bases, the J end by 7 bases, with 17 bases between. From germline, CDR1 is SGHTA and CDR2 FQGNSA. There are 14 residues in the CDR3. The CDR3 nucleotides read TGTGCCAGCAGCCCACGAAACTCTGTTAATGAAGCTTTCTTT. Its protein product is CASSPRNSVNEAFF.

This clonotype has only a few counts. V and J are TRBV5-1 and TRBJ2-7; 12 bases are shared with TRBD2. V gave up 4 bases and J gave up 1 base; unmatched junction bases: 6. In germline, CDR1 is SGHRS, CDR2 YFSETQ. This CDR3 has 16 amino acids. The CDR3 spells CASSGGLAGLSYEQYF. In DNA, the CDR3 is TGCGCCAGCAGCGGGGGACTAGCGGGCCTATCCTACGAGCAGTACTTC.

The J gene is TRBJ2-3, the V gene TRBV29-1; D not resolved. V dropped 3 bases and J dropped 6 bases, with 13 bases sitting between them. The CDR3 is 13 amino acids. Germline V gene sequence: CDR1 SQVTM, CDR2 ANQGSEA. In DNA form, the CDR3 reads TGCAGCGTTGACGACGTCGCTGGGGATACGCAGTATTTT. As protein: CSVDDVAGDTQYF.

The J gene is TRBJ2-5, the V gene TRBV7-6; TRBD1 agrees at 7 bases. From germline, CDR1 is SGHVS and CDR2 FNYEAQ. This CDR3 is built from 16 residues. Trimming removed 2 bases from V and 11 bases from J; junction bases left unmatched: 17. CDR3 DNA sequence: TGTGCCAGCAGCTTACTGTTTGTAGGGGCAGGGGGTGAGCAGTACTTC. Translated, it gives CASSLLFVGAGGEQYF.

The gene calls are TRBV4-1 and TRBJ1-1; D is unresolved. The V end was cut by 1 base, the J end by 9 bases, with 12 bases between. CDR1 MGHRA and CDR2 YSYEKL come from the germline V gene. This CDR3 is built from 13 residues. The CDR3, as DNA: TGCGCCAGCAGCCAAGTGACAAGGGAAAAAGCTTTCTTT. This encodes CASSQVTREKAFF.

The rearrangement links TRBV7-2 to TRBJ2-1; no reliable D call. The CDR3 has 16 amino acids. The V end lost 2 bases, the J end lost 0 bases, and 11 bases lay between the germline ends. In germline, CDR1 is SGHTA, CDR2 FQGNSA. CDR3 sequence: CASSLTGPSSYNEQFF. Here the CDR3 DNA reads TGTGCCAGCAGCTTAACGGGCCCGAGCTCCTACAATGAGCAGTTCTTC. The entire variable domain, with the rest obtained from reference TRBV7-2 and TRBJ2-1, is as follows: GAGVSQSPSNKVTEKGKDVELRCDPISGHTALYWYRQSLGQGLEFLIYFQGNSAPDKSGLPSDRFSAERTGGSVSTLTIQRTQQEDSAVYLCASSLTGPSSYNEQFFGPGTRLTVL.

The chain carries TRBV9 and TRBJ2-5; 8 bases are a match to TRBD1. The CDR3 runs 15 residues. Germline-derived CDR1 and CDR2 are SGDLS and YYNGEE. Trimming cost V 0 bases and J 4 bases; bases outside gene matches: 5. In nucleotides, the CDR3 is TGTGCCAGCAGCGTAGATAGGACAGGGTCAGAGACCCAGTACTTC. As protein: CASSVDRTGSETQYF.

A note on this clonotype: Because it lacks the conserved phenylalanine or tryptophan at the end, this CDR3 is likely a read error. The chain recombines TRBV6-1 with TRBJ2-5, with 8 bases lining up with TRBD2. The DNA end favors TRBJ2-7, so the J call may be wrong. CDR1 and CDR2 from the germline V gene are MNHNS and SASEGT. The CDR3 totals 16 residues. The CDR3: CASSEALFSGNYEQYL. The CDR3 DNA reads as TGTGCCAGCAGTGAAGCGCTCTTTAGCGGGAACTACGAGCAGTACTTA.

The chain recombines TRBV9 with TRBJ1-5, with unresolved D. CDR1 SGDLS and CDR2 YYNGEE come from the germline V gene. V lost 3 bases to trimming and J lost 2 bases, with 12 bases between them. The CDR3 length is 15 residues. The CDR3 DNA is TGTGCCAGCAGCGCTGGGCCCGACGGCAATCAGCCCCAGCATTTT. It yields the protein CASSAGPDGNQPQHF.

This clonotype was observed at least ten times. The rearrangement links TRBV29-1 to TRBJ2-3; D remains unclear. The CDR3 contains 12 residues. Trimming removed 3 bases at V and 0 bases at J, with 4 bases between. Germline loops: CDR1 SQVTM, CDR2 ANQGSEA. As DNA, the CDR3 is TGCAGCGTTGAGGGAAGCACAGATACGCAGTATTTT. Amino acids: CSVEGSTDTQYF.

V gene TRBV2 combines with J gene TRBJ2-1, with 10 nucleotides matching TRBD1. Germline V CDR1 and CDR2: SNHLY, FYNNEI. The CDR3 loop spans 12 amino acids. J lost 8 bases, V lost 9 bases, and 4 bases had no gene match. The DNA for the CDR3 is TGTGCCAGAGACAGGGGGCCGGATGAGCAGTTCTTC. Protein: CARDRGPDEQFF.

The V gene is TRBV20-1, the J gene TRBJ2-3; D uncertain. There are 14 residues in the CDR3. V was pared by 4 bases and J by 2 bases, with 13 bases between. In germline, CDR1 is DFQATT, CDR2 SNEGSKA (reference sequence). CDR3 coding DNA: TGCAGTGCTATATTGGCTAGAAACACAGATACGCAGTATTTT. Its protein product is CSAILARNTDTQYF.

This clonotype was counted only a few times. The CDR3 DNA follows: TGCAGCGTTGAAGAGTTAAGCTCTGGCTACACCTTC. The encoded protein is CSVEELSSGYTF. V is TRBV29-1 and J is TRBJ1-2; D is uncertain. V was pared by 0 bases and J by 7 bases, with 9 bases between. The germline CDR1 and CDR2 sequences are SQVTM and ANQGSEA. This CDR3 has 12 residues.

V is TRBV7-3 and J is TRBJ1-6, with D tentatively TRBD1 (6 bases). CDR3 length: 14 amino acids. Per germline, CDR1 SGHTA and CDR2 FQGTGA. V shed 4 bases and J shed 6 bases, with 10 bases lying between them. The CDR3 sequence: CASSSTGFNSPLHF. CDR3 DNA: TGTGCCAGCAGCTCGACAGGATTTAATTCACCCCTCCACTTT.